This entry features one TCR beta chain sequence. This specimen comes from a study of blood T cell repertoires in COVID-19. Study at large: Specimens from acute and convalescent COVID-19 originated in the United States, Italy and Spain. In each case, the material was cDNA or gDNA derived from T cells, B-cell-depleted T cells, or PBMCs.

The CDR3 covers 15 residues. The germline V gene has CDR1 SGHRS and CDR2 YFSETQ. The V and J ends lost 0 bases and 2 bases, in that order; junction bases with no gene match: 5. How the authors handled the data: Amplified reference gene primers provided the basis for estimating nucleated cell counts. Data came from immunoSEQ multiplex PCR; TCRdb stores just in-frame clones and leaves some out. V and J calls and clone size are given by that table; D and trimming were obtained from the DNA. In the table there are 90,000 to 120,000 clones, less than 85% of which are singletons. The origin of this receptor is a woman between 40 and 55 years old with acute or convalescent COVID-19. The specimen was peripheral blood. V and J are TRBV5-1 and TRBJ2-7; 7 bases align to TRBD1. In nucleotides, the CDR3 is TGCGCCAGCAGCTTGGTGGGGCAGGGGGCCTACGAGCAGTACTTC. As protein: CASSLVGQGAYEQYF.